The table lists the clone carrying this TCR beta chain with a few counts. The antigen remains unidentified. This entry comes from a study of T-cell reconstitution after alpha-beta-depleted transplantation in children. Study results and limitations: Several hundred expanded graft clones reportedly gave rise to the alpha-beta T cells present about two months after transplant. Newly generated T cells supplied most T-cell counts and diversity one year post-transplant. Diversity of TCRbeta at day 60 was high in some patients, arising from surviving recipient T cells and thymic progenitors.

Unique molecular identifiers were incorporated when the TCRbeta library was constructed. TCRdb used MiXCR to reprocess the PCR reads, holding one entry per CDR3 protein. The sample lists around 80,000 distinct CDR3 sequences; 15% to 20% were seen once. With V trimmed by 2 bases and J by 7 bases, 10 bases remained unmatched. CDR3 length: 17 residues. CDR1 is KGHSH, CDR2 LQKENI, per germline. Source: PBMCs, mostly from graft donor cells, taken 360 days after TCRalphabeta/CD19-depleted stem cell transplant. This clonotype was obtained from a male patient between 2 and 15 years old who had a stem cell transplant for acute lymphoblastic leukemia, so the T cells may come from the graft donor. The chain combines TRBV18 with TRBJ2-1, with 11 bases fitting TRBD2. CDR3 sequence: CASSPVPGLAEANEQFF. CDR3 DNA sequence: TGTGCCAGCTCACCAGTACCGGGACTAGCGGAGGCTAATGAGCAGTTCTTC.